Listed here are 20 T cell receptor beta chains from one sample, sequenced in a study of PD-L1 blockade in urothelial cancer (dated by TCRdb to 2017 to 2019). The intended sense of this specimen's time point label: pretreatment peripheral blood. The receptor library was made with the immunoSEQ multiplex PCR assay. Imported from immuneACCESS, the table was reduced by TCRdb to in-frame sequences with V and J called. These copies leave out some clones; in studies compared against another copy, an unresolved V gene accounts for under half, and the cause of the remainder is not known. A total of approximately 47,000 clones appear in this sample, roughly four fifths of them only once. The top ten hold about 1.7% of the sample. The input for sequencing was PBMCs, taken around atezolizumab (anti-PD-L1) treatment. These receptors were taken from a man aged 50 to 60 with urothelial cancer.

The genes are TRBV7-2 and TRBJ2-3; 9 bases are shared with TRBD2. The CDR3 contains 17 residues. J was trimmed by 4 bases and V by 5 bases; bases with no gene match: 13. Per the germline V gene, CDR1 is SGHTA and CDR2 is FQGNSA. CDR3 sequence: CASSTPPGAGGADTQYF. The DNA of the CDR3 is TGTGCCAGCAGCACGCCTCCAGGGGCGGGAGGGGCAGATACGCAGTATTTT.

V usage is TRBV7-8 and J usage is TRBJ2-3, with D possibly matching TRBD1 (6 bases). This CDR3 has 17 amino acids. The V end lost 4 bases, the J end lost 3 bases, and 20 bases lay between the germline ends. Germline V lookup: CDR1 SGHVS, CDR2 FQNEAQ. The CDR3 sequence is CASSYDLLRGSTDTQYF. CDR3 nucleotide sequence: TGTGCCAGCAGCTACGACCTACTCAGGGGTAGTACAGATACGCAGTATTTT.

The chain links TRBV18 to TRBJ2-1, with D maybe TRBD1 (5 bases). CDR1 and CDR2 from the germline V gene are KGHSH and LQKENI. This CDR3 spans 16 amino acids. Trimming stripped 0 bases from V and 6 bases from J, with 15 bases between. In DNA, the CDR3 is TGTGCCAGCTCACCACCGGGGCTCCGGACCGGCAATGAGCAGTTCTTC. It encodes CASSPPGLRTGNEQFF.

CDR3 nucleotides: TGTGCCAGCAGCGTAGTCCCAGGGGGCGAGAATACGCAGTATTTT. This gives the protein CASSVVPGGENTQYF. The V and J genes are TRBV9 and TRBJ2-3; 8 bases are a match to TRBD1. With 0 bases clipped from V and 7 bases from J, the junction kept 7 bases outside the gene matches. The CDR3 loop spans 15 amino acids. Germline V lookup: CDR1 SGDLS, CDR2 YYNGEE.

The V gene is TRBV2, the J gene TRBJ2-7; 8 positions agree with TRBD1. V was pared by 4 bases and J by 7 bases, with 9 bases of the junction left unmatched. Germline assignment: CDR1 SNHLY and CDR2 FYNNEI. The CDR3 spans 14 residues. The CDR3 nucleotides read TGTGCCAGCAGTGTGAAGCAGGGGGCCTCAGAGCAGTACTTC. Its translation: CASSVKQGASEQYF.

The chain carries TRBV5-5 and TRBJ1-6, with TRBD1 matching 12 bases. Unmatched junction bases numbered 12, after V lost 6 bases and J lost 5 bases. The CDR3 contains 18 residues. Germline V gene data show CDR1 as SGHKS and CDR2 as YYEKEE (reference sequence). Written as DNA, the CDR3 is TGTGCCAGCACCCTATCTACCGGGACAGGGGGCAATAATTCACCCCTCCACTTT. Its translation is CASTLSTGTGGNNSPLHF.

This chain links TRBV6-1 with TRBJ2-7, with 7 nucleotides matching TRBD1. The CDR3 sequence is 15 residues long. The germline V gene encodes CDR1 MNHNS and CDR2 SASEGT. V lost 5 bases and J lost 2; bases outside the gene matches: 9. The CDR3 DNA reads TGTGCCAGCAGTCGACAGGGTATCGGGCCCTACGAGCAGTACGTC. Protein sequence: CASSRQGIGPYEQYV.

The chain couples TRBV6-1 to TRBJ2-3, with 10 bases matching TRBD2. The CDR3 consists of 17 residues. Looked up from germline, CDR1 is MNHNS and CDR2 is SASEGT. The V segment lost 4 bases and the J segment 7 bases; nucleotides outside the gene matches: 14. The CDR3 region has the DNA TGTGCCAGCAGTGGGGGAGGTGGGAGCGGGAGGGCAAATACGCAGTATTTT. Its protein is CASSGGGGSGRANTQYF.

The CDR3 protein is CASALGGTFYGYTF. In DNA form, the CDR3 reads TGTGCCAGCGCATTAGGGGGCACCTTCTATGGCTACACCTTC. This chain connects TRBV2 to TRBJ1-2, with 7 bases matching TRBD1. The trim removed 8 bases at V and 4 bases at J, leaving 10 bases unmatched. CDR3 length: 14 amino acids. Germline V gives CDR1 SNHLY, CDR2 FYNNEI.

The CDR3 loop is CATRQGSGNTIYF. The CDR3 nucleotides read TGTGCCACCAGACAGGGGAGCGGAAACACCATATATTTT. J is TRBJ1-3 and V is TRBV19; 8 nucleotides match TRBD1. V shed 10 bases and J 4 bases; nucleotides not matched to a gene: 6. CDR3 length: 13 residues. Germline CDR1 is LNHDA and CDR2 is SQIVND (reference sequence).

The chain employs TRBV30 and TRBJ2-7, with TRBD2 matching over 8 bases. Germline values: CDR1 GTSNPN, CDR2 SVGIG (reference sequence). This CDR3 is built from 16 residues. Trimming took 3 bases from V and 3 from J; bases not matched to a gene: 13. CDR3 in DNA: TGTGCCTGGAGAGGGGAGGGACTAGGGAGATTCTACGAGCAGTACTTC. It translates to CAWRGEGLGRFYEQYF.

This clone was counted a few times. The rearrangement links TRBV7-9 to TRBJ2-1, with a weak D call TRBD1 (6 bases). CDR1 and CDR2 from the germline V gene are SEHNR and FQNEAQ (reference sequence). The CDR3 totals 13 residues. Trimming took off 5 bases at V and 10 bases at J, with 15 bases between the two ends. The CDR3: CASSKSGVGEQFF. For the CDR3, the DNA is TGTGCCAGCAGCAAATCAGGGGTAGGGGAGCAGTTCTTC.

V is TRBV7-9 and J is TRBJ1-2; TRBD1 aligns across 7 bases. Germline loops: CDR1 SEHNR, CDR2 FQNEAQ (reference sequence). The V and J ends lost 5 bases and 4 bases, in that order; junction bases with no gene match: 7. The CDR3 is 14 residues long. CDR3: CASSPRDSPYGYTF. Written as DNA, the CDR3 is TGTGCCAGCAGCCCCCGGGACAGCCCCTATGGCTACACCTTC.

The CDR3 reads CASSLPVRNEQFF. The DNA for the CDR3 is TGTGCCAGCAGTTTGCCGGTGAGAAATGAGCAGTTCTTC. The rearrangement uses TRBV28 and TRBJ2-1; D gene unclear. The CDR3 runs to 13 residues. Germline CDR1 MDHEN, CDR2 SYDVKM. The ends were cut back, 3 bases at V and 7 bases at J, with 10 bases in the middle. The complete variable domain, with remaining parts taken from reference TRBV28 and TRBJ2-1, reads DVKVTQSSRYLVKRTGEKVFLECVQDMDHENMFWYRQDPGLGLRLIYFSYDVKMKEKGDIPEGYSVSREKKERFSLILESASTNQTSMYLCASSLPVRNEQFFGPGTRLTVL.

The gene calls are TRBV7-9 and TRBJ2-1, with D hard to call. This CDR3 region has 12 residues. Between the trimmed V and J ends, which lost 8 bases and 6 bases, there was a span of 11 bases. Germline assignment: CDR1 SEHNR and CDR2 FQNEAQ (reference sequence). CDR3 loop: CASRTFGNEQFF. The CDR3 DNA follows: TGTGCCAGCCGAACTTTCGGCAATGAGCAGTTCTTC.

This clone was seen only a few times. The CDR3 is CASSLLWTSGADTQYF. CDR3 coding DNA: TGTGCCAGCAGCTTATTGTGGACTAGCGGGGCAGATACGCAGTATTTT. The chain couples TRBV7-2 to TRBJ2-3; 12 nucleotides align to TRBD2. CDR1 and CDR2 (germline): SGHTA, FQGNSA. V shed 2 bases, J shed 4 bases, and the junction held 4 bases outside the gene matches. The CDR3 runs to 16 residues.

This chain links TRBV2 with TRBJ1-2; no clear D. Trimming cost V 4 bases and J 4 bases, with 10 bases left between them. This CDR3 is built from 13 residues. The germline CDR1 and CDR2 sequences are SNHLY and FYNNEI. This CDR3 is CASSGNNIYGYTF. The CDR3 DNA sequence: TGTGCCAGCAGTGGCAACAACATCTATGGCTACACCTTC. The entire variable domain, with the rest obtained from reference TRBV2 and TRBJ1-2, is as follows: EPEVTQTPSHQVTQMGQEVILRCVPISNHLYFYWYRQILGQKVEFLVSFYNNEISEKSEIFDDQFSVERPDGSNFTLKIRSTKLEDSAMYFCASSGNNIYGYTFGSGTRLTVV.

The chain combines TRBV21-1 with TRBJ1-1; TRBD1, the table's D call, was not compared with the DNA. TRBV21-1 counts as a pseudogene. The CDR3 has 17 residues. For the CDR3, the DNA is TGTGCCAGCAGCTTACACGCTTTCGGGGACAGGGTCTCTGAAGCTTTCTTT. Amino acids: CASSLHAFGDRVSEAFF.

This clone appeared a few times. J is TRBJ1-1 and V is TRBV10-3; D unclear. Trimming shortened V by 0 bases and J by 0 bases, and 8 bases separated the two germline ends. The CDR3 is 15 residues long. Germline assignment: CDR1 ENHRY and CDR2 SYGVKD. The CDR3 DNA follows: TGTGCCATCAGTGAGTCGGCGGATTTGAACACTGAAGCTTTCTTT. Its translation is CAISESADLNTEAFF.

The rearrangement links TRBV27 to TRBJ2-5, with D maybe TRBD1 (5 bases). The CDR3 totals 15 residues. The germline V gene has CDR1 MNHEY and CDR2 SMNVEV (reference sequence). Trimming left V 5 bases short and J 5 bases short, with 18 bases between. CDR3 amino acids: CASSPRLMKGETQYF. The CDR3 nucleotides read TGTGCCAGCAGTCCACGACTGATGAAGGGGGAGACCCAGTACTTC.